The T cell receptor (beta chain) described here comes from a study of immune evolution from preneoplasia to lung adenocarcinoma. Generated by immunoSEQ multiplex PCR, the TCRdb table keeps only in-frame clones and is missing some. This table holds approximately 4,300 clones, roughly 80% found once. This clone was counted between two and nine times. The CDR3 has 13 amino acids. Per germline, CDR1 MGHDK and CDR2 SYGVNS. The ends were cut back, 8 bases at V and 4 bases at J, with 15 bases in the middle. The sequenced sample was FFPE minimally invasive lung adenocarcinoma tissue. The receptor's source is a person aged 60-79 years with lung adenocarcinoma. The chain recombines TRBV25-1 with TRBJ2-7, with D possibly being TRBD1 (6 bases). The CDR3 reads CASGETGTYEQYF. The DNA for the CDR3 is TGTGCCAGCGGAGAGACAGGTACTTACGAGCAGTACTTC.